This T cell receptor beta chain appears in the sequencing data of a study of blood T cells in healthy people across ages. The CDR3 runs 14 residues. The germline V gene encodes CDR1 SEHNR and CDR2 FQNEAQ (reference sequence). The ends were cut back, 5 bases at V and 2 bases at J, with 12 bases in the middle. Aged roughly 6 to 100, donors were systemically healthy Caucasians from Russia. Primed by a sample-barcoded 5' primer and a J-beta primer mix, a second PCR proceeded for about 7 to 11 cycles. Tags on each cDNA molecule came from a template-switch adaptor with 12 random nucleotides. In TCRdb, the 5' RACE reads were re-called with MiXCR into one record per CDR3 protein. This sample has approximately 800,000 distinct CDR3 sequences, with approximately 60% found just once. General study findings and limits: TCR beta diversity per million T cells fell roughly linearly with age. Comparison with aged donors showed that long-lived donors had more naive CD4+ cells and higher diversity.

On this clonotype itself: Its antigen is unidentified.

This receptor was obtained from a man in his forties in good health. The sample comprised blood. The V call is TRBV7-9, the J call TRBJ1-2; tentative D call: TRBD1 (6 bases). The CDR3: CASSKTGNNYGYTF. CDR3 DNA: TGTGCCAGCAGCAAAACAGGGAACAACTATGGCTACACCTTC.